This T cell receptor beta chain was found in a study of T cells in Graves' hyperthyroidism and ophthalmopathy. About the study: The blood sample was taken at first diagnosis, before treatment began. Study-level findings and limits: Ophthalmopathy was told apart from stable hyperthyroidism by a 13 V-J model.

This clonotype appeared many times. What it binds is unknown. Using RNA transcripts as the source, TCR beta CDR3 regions were amplified. A set of HTBI primers served as the primers for a first-round RT-PCR of the TCR CDR3. Each CDR3 protein gets one entry after TCRdb re-called the multiplex PCR reads with MiXCR. The sample records around 400,000 distinct CDR3 sequences, around 15% being singletons. CDR1 is GTSNPN and CDR2 is SVGIG in the germline V gene (reference sequence). This CDR3 region has 15 residues. The V gene end was trimmed by 0 bases and the J gene end by 5 bases; junction bases not matched to a gene: 7. Clinical Activity Scores of at least 3, NOSPECS grades of at least 4 and durations under 3 months characterized ophthalmopathy patients. Exclusions: uncontrolled infection, other autoimmune disease, pregnancy, lactation.

The rearrangement links TRBV30 to TRBJ2-5; 9 bases map to TRBD2. The TCR sequence derives from a woman in her sixties with Graves' ophthalmopathy. What was sequenced was blood. The CDR3 coding sequence is TGTGCCTGGAGTGTTTGGACTAGCGCCGGGGAGACCCAGTACTTC. Translated, it gives CAWSVWTSAGETQYF.